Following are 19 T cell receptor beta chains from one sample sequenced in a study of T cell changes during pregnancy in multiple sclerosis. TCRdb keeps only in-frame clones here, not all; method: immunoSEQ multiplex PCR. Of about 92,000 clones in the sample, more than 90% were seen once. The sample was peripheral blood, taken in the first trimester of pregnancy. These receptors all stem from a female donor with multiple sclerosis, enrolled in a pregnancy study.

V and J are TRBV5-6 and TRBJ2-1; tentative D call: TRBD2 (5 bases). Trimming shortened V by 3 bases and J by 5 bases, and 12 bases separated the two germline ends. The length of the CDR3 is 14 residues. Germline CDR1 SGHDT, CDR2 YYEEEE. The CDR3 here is CASSWSGTDNEQFF. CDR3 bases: TGTGCCAGCAGCTGGAGCGGTACTGACAATGAGCAGTTCTTC.

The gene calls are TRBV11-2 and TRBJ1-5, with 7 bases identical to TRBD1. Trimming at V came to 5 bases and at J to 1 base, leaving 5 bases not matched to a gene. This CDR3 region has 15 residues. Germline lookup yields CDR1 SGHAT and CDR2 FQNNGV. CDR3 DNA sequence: TGTGCCAGCAGCCCAGGGGGAAGGAGCAATCAGCCCCAGCATTTT. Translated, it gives CASSPGGRSNQPQHF.

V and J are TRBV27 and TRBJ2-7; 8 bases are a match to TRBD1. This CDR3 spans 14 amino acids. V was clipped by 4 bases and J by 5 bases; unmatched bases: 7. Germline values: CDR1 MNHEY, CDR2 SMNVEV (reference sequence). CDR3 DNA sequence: TGTGCCAGCAGTTCCCGACAGGGGTGGGACGAGCAGTACTTC. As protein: CASSSRQGWDEQYF.

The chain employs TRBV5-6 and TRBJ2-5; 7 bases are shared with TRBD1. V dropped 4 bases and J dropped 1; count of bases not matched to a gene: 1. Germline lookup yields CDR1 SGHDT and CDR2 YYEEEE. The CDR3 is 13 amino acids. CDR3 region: CASSGDSQETQYF. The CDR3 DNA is TGTGCCAGCAGCGGGGACAGCCAAGAGACCCAGTACTTC.

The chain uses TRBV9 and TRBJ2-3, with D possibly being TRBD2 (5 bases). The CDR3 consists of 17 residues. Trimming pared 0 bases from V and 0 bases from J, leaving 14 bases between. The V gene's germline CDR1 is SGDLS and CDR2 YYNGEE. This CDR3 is CASSVGPGSFSTDTQYF. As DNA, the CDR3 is TGTGCCAGCAGCGTAGGGCCGGGGTCCTTTAGCACAGATACGCAGTATTTT.

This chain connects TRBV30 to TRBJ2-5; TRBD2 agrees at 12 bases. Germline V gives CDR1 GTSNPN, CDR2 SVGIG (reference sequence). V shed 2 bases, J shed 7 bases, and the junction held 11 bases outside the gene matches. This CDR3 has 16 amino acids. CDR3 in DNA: TGTGCCTGGAGTACGAAGCTAGCGGGGGGGTCCCGGACCCAGTACTTC. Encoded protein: CAWSTKLAGGSRTQYF.

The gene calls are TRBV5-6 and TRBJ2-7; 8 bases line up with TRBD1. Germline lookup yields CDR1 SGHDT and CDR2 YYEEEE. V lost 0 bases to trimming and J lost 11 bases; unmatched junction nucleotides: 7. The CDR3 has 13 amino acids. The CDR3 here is CASSLGRGQSEYF. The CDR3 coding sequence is TGTGCCAGCAGCTTGGGCAGGGGGCAATCCGAGTACTTC.

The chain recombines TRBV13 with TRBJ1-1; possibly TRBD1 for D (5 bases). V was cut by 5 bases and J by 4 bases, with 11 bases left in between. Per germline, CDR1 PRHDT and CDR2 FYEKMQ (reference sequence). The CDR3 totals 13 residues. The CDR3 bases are TGTGCCAGCAGCCCCCCCGGGGGCACTGAAGCTTTCTTT. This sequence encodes CASSPPGGTEAFF.

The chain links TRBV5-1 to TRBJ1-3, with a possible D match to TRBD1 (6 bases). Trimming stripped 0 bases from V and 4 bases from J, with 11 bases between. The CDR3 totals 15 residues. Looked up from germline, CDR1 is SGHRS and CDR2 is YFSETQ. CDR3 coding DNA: TGCGCCAGCAGCTTGGACCCTACAGGGGGAAACACCATATATTTT. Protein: CASSLDPTGGNTIYF. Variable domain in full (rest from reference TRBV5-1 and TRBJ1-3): KAGVTQTPRYLIKTRGQQVTLSCSPISGHRSVSWYQQTPGQGLQFLFEYFSETQRNKGNFPGRFSGRQFSNSRSEMNVSTLELGDSALYLCASSLDPTGGNTIYFGEGSWLTVV.

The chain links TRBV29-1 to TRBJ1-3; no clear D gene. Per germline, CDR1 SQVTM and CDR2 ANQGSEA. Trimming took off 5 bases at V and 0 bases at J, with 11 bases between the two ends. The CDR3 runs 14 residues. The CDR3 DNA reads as TGCAGCGTTAGTGAACGGGTCTCTGGAAACACCATATATTTT. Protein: CSVSERVSGNTIYF.

The CDR3 sequence: CASSYQKGTVYGYTF. The CDR3, as DNA: TGTGCCAGCAGTTACCAGAAAGGAACAGTCTATGGCTACACCTTC. The chain is built from TRBV6-5 and TRBJ1-2; D unclear. V was pared by 2 bases and J by 4 bases, with 14 bases between. Germline V CDR1 and CDR2: MNHEY, SVGAGI. The CDR3 covers 15 residues.

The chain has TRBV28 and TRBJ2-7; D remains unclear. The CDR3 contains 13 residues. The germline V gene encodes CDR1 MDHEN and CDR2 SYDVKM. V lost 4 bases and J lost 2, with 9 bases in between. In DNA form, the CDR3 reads TGTGCCAGCAGTTCAGGTAATCCCTACGAGCAGTACTTC. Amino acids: CASSSGNPYEQYF.

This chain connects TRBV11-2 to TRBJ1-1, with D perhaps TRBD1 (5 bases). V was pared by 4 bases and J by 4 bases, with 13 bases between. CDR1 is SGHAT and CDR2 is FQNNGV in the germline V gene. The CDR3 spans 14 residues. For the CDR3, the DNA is TGTGCCAGCAGCTATCTCGGGGGGAGCACTGAAGCTTTCTTT. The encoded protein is CASSYLGGSTEAFF.

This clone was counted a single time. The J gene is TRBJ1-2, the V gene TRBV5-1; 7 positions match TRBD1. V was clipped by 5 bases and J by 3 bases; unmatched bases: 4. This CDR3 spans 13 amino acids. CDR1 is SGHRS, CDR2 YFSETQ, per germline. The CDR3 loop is CASRHTGDYGYTF. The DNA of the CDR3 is TGCGCCAGCAGACACACAGGGGACTATGGCTACACCTTC.

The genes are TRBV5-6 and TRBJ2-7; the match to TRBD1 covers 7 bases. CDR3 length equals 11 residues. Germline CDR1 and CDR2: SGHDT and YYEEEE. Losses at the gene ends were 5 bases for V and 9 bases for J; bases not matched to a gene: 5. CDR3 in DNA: TGTGCCAGCAGTAGGGGGCTAGGGCAGTACTTC. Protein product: CASSRGLGQYF.

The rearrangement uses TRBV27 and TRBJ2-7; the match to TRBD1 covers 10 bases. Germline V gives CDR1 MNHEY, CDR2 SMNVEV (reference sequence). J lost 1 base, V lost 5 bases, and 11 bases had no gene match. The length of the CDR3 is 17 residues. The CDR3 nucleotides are TGTGCCAGCAGTCCCCTCTTGACAGGGGGCAATTCCTACGAGCAGTACTTC. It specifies CASSPLLTGGNSYEQYF.

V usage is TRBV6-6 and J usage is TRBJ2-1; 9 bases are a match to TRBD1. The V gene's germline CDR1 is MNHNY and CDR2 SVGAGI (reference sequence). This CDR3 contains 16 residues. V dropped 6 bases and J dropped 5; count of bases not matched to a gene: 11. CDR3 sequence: CASRTGGQGKDNEQFF. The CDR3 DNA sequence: TGTGCCAGCAGGACCGGCGGACAGGGGAAAGACAATGAGCAGTTCTTC.

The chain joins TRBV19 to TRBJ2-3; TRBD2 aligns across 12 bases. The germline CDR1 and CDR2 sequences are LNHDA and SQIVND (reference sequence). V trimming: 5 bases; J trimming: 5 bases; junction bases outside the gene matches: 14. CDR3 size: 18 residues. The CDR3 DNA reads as TGTGCCAGTAGTCCCACCGCGAAGACTAGCGGGAGAAAAGATACGCAGTATTTT. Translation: CASSPTAKTSGRKDTQYF.

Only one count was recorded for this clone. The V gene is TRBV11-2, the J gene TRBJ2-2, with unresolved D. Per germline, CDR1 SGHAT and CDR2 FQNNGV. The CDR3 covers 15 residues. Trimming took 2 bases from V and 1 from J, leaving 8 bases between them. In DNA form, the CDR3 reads TGTGCCAGCAGCTTATTTGGCGGGAACACCGGGGAGCTGTTTTTT. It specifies CASSLFGGNTGELFF. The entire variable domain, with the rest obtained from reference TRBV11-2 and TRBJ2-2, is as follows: EAGVAQSPRYKIIEKRQSVAFWCNPISGHATLYWYQQILGQGPKLLIQFQNNGVVDDSQLPKDRFSAERLKGVDSTLKIQPAKLEDSAVYLCASSLFGGNTGELFFGEGSRLTVL.